A single sample gave rise to the 18 T cell receptor beta chains below, sequenced in a study of identifying expanded T cells in peripheral blood. Libraries were prepared by immunoSEQ multiplex PCR; TCRdb keeps only in-frame clonotypes and omits some of them. The sample records around 94,000 clones, 70% to 90% being singletons. The specimen sequenced was blood. Every receptor here comes from a person aged 18-70 years in good health.

The rearrangement uses TRBV11-2 and TRBJ1-4, with 9 positions matching TRBD1. This CDR3 region has 14 residues. Germline values: CDR1 SGHAT, CDR2 FQNNGV. The trim removed 5 bases at V and 8 bases at J, leaving 6 bases unmatched. The CDR3 sequence: CASSRGQGSEKLFF. The CDR3, as DNA: TGTGCCAGCAGCCGAGGACAGGGGAGCGAAAAACTGTTTTTT.

The V and J genes are TRBV5-1 and TRBJ1-6, with no clear D. Germline V lookup: CDR1 SGHRS, CDR2 YFSETQ. The CDR3 has 19 amino acids. Deletions cut 0 bases from V and 6 bases from J, with 22 bases between. In nucleotides, the CDR3 is TGCGCCAGCAGCTTGGCCGAGGGCAGAAGTAAAGTGGGTAATTCACCCCTCCACTTT. The encoded protein is CASSLAEGRSKVGNSPLHF.

V and J are TRBV7-9 and TRBJ2-2; D perhaps matches TRBD1 (6 bases). The germline CDR1 and CDR2 sequences are SEHNR and FQNEAQ (reference sequence). Deletions cut 5 bases from V and 6 bases from J, with 13 bases between. This CDR3 contains 14 residues. Here the CDR3 reads CASSQTGTAGELFF. The CDR3 DNA reads TGTGCCAGCAGCCAAACAGGGACGGCCGGGGAGCTGTTTTTT. Full variable domain (rest looked up from reference TRBV7-9 and TRBJ2-2): DTGVSQNPRHKITKRGQNVTFRCDPISEHNRLYWYRQTLGQGPEFLTYFQNEAQLEKSRLLSDRFSAERPKGSFSTLEIQRTEQGDSAMYLCASSQTGTAGELFFGEGSRLTVL.

V and J are TRBV19 and TRBJ1-5; D not certain. The V and J ends lost 6 bases and 0 bases respectively, with 9 bases between them. The CDR3 totals 14 residues. CDR1 is LNHDA, CDR2 SQIVND, per germline (reference sequence). CDR3 sequence reads: CASRSGNSNQPQHF. The CDR3 nucleotides read TGTGCCAGTAGAAGTGGTAATAGCAATCAGCCCCAGCATTTT.

The genes are TRBV11-3 and TRBJ2-1; D is possibly TRBD1 (6 bases). V was clipped by 3 bases and J by 9 bases, with 15 bases between them. CDR3 size: 14 residues. Germline CDR1 SGHNT, CDR2 YENEEA. The CDR3 protein is CASSLMTGEGEQFF. The CDR3 region has the DNA TGTGCCAGCAGCTTGATGACAGGAGAAGGTGAGCAGTTCTTC.

This clone showed up just once. The rearrangement joins TRBV28 to TRBJ1-2; a possible D gene is TRBD1 (6 bases). The CDR3 sequence is 13 residues long. Between the trimmed V and J ends, which lost 2 bases and 6 bases, there was a span of 10 bases. Germline V gene lookup returns CDR1 MDHEN and CDR2 SYDVKM. In DNA form, the CDR3 reads TGTGCCAGCAGTTTAACGGGGGCCCATGGCTACACCTTC. Translating it yields CASSLTGAHGYTF.

The chain has TRBV27 and TRBJ1-2, with D possibly TRBD1 on 6 matching bases. The V end lost 6 bases, the J end lost 3 bases, and 14 bases lay between the germline ends. The CDR3 sequence is 14 residues long. Germline loops: CDR1 MNHEY, CDR2 SMNVEV (reference sequence). CDR3 protein: CASREHREDYGYTF. The CDR3 DNA sequence: TGTGCCAGCAGAGAACACAGGGAGGACTATGGCTACACCTTC.

The chain carries TRBV6-5 and TRBJ1-1; the match to TRBD1 covers 7 bases. CDR3 length equals 13 residues. The junction had 6 bases not matched to a gene; V was cut back by 6 bases and J by 5 bases. Germline values: CDR1 MNHEY, CDR2 SVGAGI. The CDR3 sequence is CASREQGLTEAFF. The CDR3 nucleotides read TGTGCCAGCAGAGAACAGGGGCTGACTGAAGCTTTCTTT.

Notes on this clone: Other DNA variants within this sample encode the same CDR3. This chain uses TRBV4-3 with TRBJ1-5, with D hard to call. In germline, CDR1 is LGHNA, CDR2 YSLEER. V lost 4 bases to trimming and J lost 3 bases, with 7 bases between them. The CDR3 runs 13 residues. Written as DNA, the CDR3 is TGCGCCAGCAGCCTAACAGACAATCAGCCCCAGCATTTT. It codes for CASSLTDNQPQHF.

CDR3 protein: CASSFLGQGYGYTF. In DNA, the CDR3 is TGTGCCAGCAGCTTCCTGGGACAGGGGTATGGCTACACCTTC. This sequence joins TRBV7-2 and TRBJ1-2; 10 bases line up with TRBD1. Per the germline V gene, CDR1 is SGHTA and CDR2 is FQGNSA. CDR3 length: 14 amino acids. After removal of 3 bases from V and 5 bases from J, the junction contained 3 bases not matched to a gene.

The CDR3 protein is CASTPLTGVYGYTF. DNA of the CDR3: TGTGCCAGCACCCCCTTAACAGGGGTCTATGGCTACACCTTC. The chain recombines TRBV9 with TRBJ1-2, with TRBD1 identical over 7 bases. Germline CDR1 reads SGDLS; CDR2 reads YYNGEE. The V segment lost 6 bases and the J segment 4 bases; nucleotides outside the gene matches: 9. The CDR3 length is 14 residues.

The genes are TRBV30 and TRBJ2-7; D might be TRBD1 (5 bases). This CDR3 has 12 residues. Germline V gene sequence: CDR1 GTSNPN, CDR2 SVGIG (reference sequence). V was cut by 3 bases and J by 3 bases, with 9 bases left in between. CDR3 residues: CAWSRANYEQYF. The CDR3 nucleotides are TGTGCCTGGAGCAGGGCCAACTACGAGCAGTACTTC.

This clone was seen once. The chain links TRBV27 to TRBJ1-1; D gene uncertain. This CDR3 spans 14 amino acids. Per the germline V gene, CDR1 is MNHEY and CDR2 is SMNVEV (reference sequence). Trimming cost V 4 bases and J 10 bases, with 19 bases left between them. CDR3 nucleotide sequence: TGTGCCAGCAGTTCCGGGTCCGGCTCAAACTCAGCTTTCTTT. It translates to CASSSGSGSNSAFF.

This chain joins TRBV4-1 and TRBJ2-2; no firm D call. In germline, CDR1 is MGHRA, CDR2 YSYEKL. The CDR3 consists of 15 residues. V lost 0 bases, J lost 5 bases, and 10 bases lay in between. Here the CDR3 reads CASSQESQATGELFF. DNA of the CDR3: TGCGCCAGCAGCCAAGAAAGTCAGGCGACCGGGGAGCTGTTTTTT.

The CDR3 coding sequence is TGTGCCAGCAGCTTAGAGGCCCACAAGGGAGATACGCAGTATTTT. It codes for CASSLEAHKGDTQYF. The chain combines TRBV7-8 with TRBJ2-3; D remains ambiguous. The CDR3 length is 15 residues. CDR1 SGHVS and CDR2 FQNEAQ come from the germline V gene. V lost 1 base and J lost 5, with 13 bases in between.

J is TRBJ1-2 and V is TRBV2; 7 positions agree with TRBD1. CDR3 length: 13 residues. The V gene end was trimmed by 6 bases and the J gene end by 8 bases; junction bases not matched to a gene: 9. Germline CDR1 is SNHLY and CDR2 is FYNNEI. In DNA, the CDR3 is TGTGCCAGCAGGGACACAGGGGAGCGAGGCTACACCTTC. It specifies CASRDTGERGYTF.

The V and J genes are TRBV11-1 and TRBJ1-1, with D unclear. CDR3 size: 13 residues. Germline CDR1 is SGHAT and CDR2 is FQDESV (reference sequence). The V end was cut by 6 bases, the J end by 4 bases, with 12 bases between. The CDR3 nucleotides are TGTGCCAGCAGTACCGGGCAGCTCACTGAAGCTTTCTTT. Translating it yields CASSTGQLTEAFF.

This clone appeared a single time. This chain uses TRBV10-3 with TRBJ1-2; D might be TRBD1 (6 bases). Deletions cut 10 bases from V and 7 bases from J, with 10 bases between. Germline loops: CDR1 ENHRY, CDR2 SYGVKD. This CDR3 is built from 10 residues. In DNA, the CDR3 is TGTGCCACCAGAGGGGGTGGCTACACCTTC. It is translated as CATRGGGYTF.